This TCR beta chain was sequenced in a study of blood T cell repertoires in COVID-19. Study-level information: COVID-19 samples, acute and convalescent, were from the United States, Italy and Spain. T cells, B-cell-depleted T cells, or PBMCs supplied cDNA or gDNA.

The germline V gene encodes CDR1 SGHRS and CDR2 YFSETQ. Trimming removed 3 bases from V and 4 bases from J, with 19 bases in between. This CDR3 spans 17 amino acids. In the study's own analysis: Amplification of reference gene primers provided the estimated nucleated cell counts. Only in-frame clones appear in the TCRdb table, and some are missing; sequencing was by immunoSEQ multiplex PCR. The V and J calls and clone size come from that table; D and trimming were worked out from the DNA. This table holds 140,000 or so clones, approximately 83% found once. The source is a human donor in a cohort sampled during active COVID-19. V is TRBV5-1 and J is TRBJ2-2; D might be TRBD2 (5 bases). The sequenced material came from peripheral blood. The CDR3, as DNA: TGCGCCAGCAGCTCGGACGGGGATCCCGTTGGCACCGGGGAGCTGTTTTTT. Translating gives CASSSDGDPVGTGELFF.